This TCR beta chain stems from a study of PD-L1 blockade in urothelial cancer. Looking at the study overall: Atezolizumab was started by patients in the mid-2010s at 1,200 mg intravenously every 3 weeks. Bladder-origin urothelial cancer in males described about nine tenths of the roughly 29 patients. Among blood samples, the median T cell count was some 150,000.

The time point denotes: pretreatment peripheral blood. The CDR3 is 16 residues long. Germline CDR1 reads MDHEN; CDR2 reads SYDVKM. Trimming took off 6 bases at V and 0 bases at J, with 15 bases between the two ends. The table came from immunoSEQ multiplex PCR; TCRdb's copy has only in-frame clones and leaves some out. The sample consists of about 130,000 clones, around 84% of them appearing once. The sequencing here drew on PBMCs, taken around atezolizumab (anti-PD-L1) treatment. This receptor was obtained from a man aged 50 to 59 with urothelial cancer. The chain combines TRBV28 with TRBJ1-3, with a weak D call TRBD1 (5 bases). The CDR3 here is CASRTRDFSSGNTIYF. CDR3 nucleotides: TGTGCCAGCAGGACGAGGGACTTTAGCTCTGGAAACACCATATATTTT.